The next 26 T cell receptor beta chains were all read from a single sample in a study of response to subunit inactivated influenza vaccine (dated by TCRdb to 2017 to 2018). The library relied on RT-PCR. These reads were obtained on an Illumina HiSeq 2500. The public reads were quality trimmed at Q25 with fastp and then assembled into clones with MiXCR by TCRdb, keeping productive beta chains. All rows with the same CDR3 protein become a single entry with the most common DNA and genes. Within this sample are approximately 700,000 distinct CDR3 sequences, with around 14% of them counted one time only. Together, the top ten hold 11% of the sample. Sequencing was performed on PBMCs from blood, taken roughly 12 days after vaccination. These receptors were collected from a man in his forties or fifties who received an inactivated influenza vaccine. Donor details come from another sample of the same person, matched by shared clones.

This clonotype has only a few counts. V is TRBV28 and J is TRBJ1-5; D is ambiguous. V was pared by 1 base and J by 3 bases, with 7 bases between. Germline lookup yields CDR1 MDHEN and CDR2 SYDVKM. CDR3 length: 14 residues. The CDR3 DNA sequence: TGTGCCAGCAGTTTATCGGGGATCAATCAGCCCCAGCATTTT. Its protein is CASSLSGINQPQHF. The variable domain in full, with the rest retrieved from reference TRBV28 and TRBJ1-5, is DVKVTQSSRYLVKRTGEKVFLECVQDMDHENMFWYRQDPGLGLRLIYFSYDVKMKEKGDIPEGYSVSREKKERFSLILESASTNQTSMYLCASSLSGINQPQHFGDGTRLSIL.

CDR3 region: CASSPFRDTDTQYF. CDR3 in DNA: TGTGCCAGCAGTCCCTTCCGGGACACAGATACGCAGTATTTT. The chain has TRBV6-1 and TRBJ2-3, with TRBD2 as a possible D gene (5 bases). The germline V and J ends were trimmed by 5 bases and 2 bases, with 11 bases remaining between them. Germline V gene data show CDR1 as MNHNS and CDR2 as SASEGT. This CDR3 contains 14 residues.

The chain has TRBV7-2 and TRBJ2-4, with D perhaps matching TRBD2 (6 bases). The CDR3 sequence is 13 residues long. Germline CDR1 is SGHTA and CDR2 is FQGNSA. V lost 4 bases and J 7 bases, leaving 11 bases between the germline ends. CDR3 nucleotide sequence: TGTGCCAGCAGCTCCCATGGAGGGAACATTCAGTACTTC. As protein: CASSSHGGNIQYF. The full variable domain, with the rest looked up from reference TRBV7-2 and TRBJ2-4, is GAGVSQSPSNKVTEKGKDVELRCDPISGHTALYWYRQSLGQGLEFLIYFQGNSAPDKSGLPSDRFSAERTGGSVSTLTIQRTQQEDSAVYLCASSSHGGNIQYFGAGTRLSVL.

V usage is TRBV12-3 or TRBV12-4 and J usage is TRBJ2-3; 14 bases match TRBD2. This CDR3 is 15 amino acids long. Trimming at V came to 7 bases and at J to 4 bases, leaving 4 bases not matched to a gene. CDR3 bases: TGTGCCAGCACCGAGACTAGCGGGAGGGCAGATACGCAGTATTTT. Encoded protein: CASTETSGRADTQYF.

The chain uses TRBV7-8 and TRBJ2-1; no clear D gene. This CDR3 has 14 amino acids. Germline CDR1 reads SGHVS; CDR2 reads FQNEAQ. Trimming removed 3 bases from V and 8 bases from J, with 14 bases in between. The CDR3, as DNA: TGTGCCAGCAGCTTTCTAACAACCGGATATGAGCAGTTCTTC. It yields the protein CASSFLTTGYEQFF.

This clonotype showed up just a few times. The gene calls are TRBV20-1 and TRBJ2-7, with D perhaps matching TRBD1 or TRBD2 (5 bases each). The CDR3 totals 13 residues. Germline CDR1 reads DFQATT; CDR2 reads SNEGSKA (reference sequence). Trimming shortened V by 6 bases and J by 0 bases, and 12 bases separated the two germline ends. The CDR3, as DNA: TGCAGTGCCCAAGGGGAGAGCTCCTACGAGCAGTACTTC. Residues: CSAQGESSYEQYF.

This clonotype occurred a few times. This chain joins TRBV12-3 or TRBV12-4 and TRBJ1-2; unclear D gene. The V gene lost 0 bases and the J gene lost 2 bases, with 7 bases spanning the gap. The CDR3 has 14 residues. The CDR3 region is CASSLANRNYGYTF. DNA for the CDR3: TGTGCCAGCAGTTTAGCCAATAGGAACTATGGCTACACCTTC.

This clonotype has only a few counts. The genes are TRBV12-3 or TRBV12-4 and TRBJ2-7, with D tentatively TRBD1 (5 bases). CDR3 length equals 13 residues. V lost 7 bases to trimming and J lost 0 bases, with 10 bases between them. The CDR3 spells CASNQGFSYEQYF. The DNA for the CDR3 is TGTGCCAGCAATCAGGGATTCTCCTACGAGCAGTACTTC.

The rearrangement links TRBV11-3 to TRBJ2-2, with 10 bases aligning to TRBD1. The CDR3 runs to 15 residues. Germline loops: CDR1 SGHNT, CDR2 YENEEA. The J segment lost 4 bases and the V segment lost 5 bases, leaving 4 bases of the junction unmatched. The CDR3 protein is CASSADRGLTGELFF. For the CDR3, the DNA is TGTGCCAGCAGCGCAGACAGGGGGCTCACCGGGGAGCTGTTTTTT.

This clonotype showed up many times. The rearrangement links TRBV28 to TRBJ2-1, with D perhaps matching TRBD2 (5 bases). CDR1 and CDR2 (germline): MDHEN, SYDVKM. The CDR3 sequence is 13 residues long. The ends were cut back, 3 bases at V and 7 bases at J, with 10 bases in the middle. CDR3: CASSFEGYNEQFF. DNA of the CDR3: TGTGCCAGCAGTTTTGAGGGCTATAATGAGCAGTTCTTC.

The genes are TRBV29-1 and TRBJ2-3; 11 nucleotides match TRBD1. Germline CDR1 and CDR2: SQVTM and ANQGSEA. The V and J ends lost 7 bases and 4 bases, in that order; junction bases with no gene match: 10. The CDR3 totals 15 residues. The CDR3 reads CSATYGQGASDTQYF. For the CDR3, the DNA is TGCAGCGCCACATACGGACAGGGGGCCTCAGATACGCAGTATTTT.

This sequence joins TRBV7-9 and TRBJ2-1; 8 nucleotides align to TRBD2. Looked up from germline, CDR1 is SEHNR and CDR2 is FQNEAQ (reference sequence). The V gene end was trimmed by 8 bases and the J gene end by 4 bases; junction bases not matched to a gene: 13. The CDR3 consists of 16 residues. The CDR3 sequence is CASEGPLAEIYNEQFF. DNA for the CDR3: TGTGCCAGCGAGGGGCCACTAGCGGAGATTTACAATGAGCAGTTCTTC.

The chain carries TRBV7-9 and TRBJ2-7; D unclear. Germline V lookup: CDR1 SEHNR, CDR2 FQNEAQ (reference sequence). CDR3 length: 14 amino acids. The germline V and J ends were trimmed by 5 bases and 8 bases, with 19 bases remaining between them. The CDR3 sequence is CASSPPSHALKQYF. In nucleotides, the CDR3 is TGTGCCAGCAGCCCTCCGTCCCACGCCCTAAAGCAGTACTTC.

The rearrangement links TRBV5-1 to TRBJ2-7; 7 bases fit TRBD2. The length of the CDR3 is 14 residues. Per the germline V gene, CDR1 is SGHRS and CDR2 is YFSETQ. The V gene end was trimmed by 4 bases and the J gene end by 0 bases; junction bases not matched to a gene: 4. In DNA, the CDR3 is TGCGCCAGCAGCGGGGAGGGGAGCTCCTACGAGCAGTACTTC. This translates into CASSGEGSSYEQYF. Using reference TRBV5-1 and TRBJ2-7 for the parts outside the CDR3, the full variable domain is KAGVTQTPRYLIKTRGQQVTLSCSPISGHRSVSWYQQTPGQGLQFLFEYFSETQRNKGNFPGRFSGRQFSNSRSEMNVSTLELGDSALYLCASSGEGSSYEQYFGPGTRLTVT.

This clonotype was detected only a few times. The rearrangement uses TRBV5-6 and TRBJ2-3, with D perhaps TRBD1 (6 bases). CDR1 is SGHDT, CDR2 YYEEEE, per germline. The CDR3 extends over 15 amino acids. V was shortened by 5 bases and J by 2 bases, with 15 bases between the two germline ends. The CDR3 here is CASRTQGRLTDTQYF. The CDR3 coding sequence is TGTGCCAGCAGGACACAGGGCCGGCTCACAGATACGCAGTATTTT.

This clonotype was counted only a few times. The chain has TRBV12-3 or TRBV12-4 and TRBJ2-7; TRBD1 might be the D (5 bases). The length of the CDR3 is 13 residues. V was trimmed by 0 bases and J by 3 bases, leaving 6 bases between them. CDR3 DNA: TGTGCCAGCAGTTTAGCGGGGCTCTACGAGCAGTACTTC. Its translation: CASSLAGLYEQYF.

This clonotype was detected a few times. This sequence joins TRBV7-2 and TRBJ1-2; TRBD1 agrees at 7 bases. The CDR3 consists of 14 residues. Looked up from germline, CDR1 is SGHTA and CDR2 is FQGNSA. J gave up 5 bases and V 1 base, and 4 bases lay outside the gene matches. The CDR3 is CASSLGQGKYGYTF. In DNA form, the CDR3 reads TGTGCCAGCAGCTTAGGACAGGGCAAATATGGCTACACCTTC.

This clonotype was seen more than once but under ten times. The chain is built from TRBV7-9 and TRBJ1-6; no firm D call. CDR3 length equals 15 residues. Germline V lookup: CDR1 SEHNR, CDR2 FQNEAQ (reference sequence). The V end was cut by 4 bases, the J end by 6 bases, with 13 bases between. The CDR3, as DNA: TGTGCCAGCAGCTATGACACGGTTTTTAATTCACCCCTCCACTTT. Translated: CASSYDTVFNSPLHF.

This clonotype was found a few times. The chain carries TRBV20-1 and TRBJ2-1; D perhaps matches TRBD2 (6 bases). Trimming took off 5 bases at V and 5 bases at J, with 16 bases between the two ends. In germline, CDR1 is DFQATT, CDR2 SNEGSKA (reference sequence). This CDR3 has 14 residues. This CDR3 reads CSAEGLPAHNEQFF. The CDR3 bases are TGCAGTGCTGAGGGACTCCCGGCCCACAATGAGCAGTTCTTC.

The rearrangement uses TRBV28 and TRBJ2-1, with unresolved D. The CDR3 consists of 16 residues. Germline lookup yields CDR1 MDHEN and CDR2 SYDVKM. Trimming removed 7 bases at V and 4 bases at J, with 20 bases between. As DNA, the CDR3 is TGTGCCAGCAATGTGGCTTACCACCGCCAATACAATGAGCAGTTCTTC. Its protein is CASNVAYHRQYNEQFF.

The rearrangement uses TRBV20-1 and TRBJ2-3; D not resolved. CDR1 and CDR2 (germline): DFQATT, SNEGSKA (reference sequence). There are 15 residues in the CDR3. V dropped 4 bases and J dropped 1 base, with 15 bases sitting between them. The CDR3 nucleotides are TGCAGTGCTACGACACGAAGCGACCGCACAGATACGCAGTATTTT. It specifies CSATTRSDRTDTQYF.

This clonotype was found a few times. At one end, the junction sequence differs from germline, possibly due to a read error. DNA of the CDR3: TGTGCCAGCAGCTTCGGGAACGCTGAAGCTTTCTTT. Protein: CASSFGNAEAFF. The chain couples TRBV7-9 to TRBJ1-1; D call uncertain. This CDR3 has 12 residues. The V gene's germline CDR1 is SEHNR and CDR2 FQNEAQ (reference sequence).

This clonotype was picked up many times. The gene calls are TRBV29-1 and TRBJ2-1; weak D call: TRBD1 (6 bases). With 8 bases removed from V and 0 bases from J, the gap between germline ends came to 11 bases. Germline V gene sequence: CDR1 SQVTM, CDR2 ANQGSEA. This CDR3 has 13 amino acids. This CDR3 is CSIKGDSYNEQFF. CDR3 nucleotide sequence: TGCAGCATCAAGGGGGACTCCTACAATGAGCAGTTCTTC.

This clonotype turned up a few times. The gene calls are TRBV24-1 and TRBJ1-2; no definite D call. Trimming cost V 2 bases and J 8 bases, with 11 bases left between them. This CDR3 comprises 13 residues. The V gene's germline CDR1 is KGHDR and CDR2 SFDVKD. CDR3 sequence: CATSDSMTWGYTF. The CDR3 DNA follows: TGTGCCACCAGTGATTCCATGACCTGGGGCTACACCTTC.

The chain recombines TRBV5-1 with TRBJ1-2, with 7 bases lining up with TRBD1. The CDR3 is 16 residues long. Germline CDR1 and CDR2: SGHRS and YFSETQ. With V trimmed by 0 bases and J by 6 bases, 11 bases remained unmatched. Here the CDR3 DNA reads TGCGCCAGCAGCTTGGTCCCCTCGACAGGGAAAGATGGCTACACCTTC. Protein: CASSLVPSTGKDGYTF.

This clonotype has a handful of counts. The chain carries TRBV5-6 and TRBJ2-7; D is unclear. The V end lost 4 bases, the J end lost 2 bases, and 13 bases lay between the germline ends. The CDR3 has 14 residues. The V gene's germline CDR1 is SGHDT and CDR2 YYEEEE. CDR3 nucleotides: TGTGCCAGCAGCCAGGAGTTGATGGCCTACGAGCAGTACTTC. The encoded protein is CASSQELMAYEQYF.